The rows below give T cell receptor beta chains drawn from one sample of a study of response to subunit inactivated influenza vaccine. TCRdb reprocessed the RT-PCR reads with MiXCR, giving one entry per CDR3 protein. The table shows 800,000 to 1,000,000 distinct CDR3 sequences, with 21% occurring only once. The input for sequencing was PBMCs from blood, taken approximately 5 days after vaccination. These receptors were collected from a man aged 50-60 years who received an inactivated influenza vaccine. The CDR3 runs from the conserved cysteine through the conserved F or W. The D gene is left open where the match is weak. Some rows have no size entry. The others give once, few or many, or a class for an expanded clone.

>NA|TRBJ2-1|TRBD2|TRBV28
CASSGEGTSGNNEQFF
TGTGCCAGCAGTGGAGAAGGGACTAGCGGGAACAATGAGCAGTTCTTC
>NA|TRBJ2-5|TRBD1|TRBV12-3/TRBV12-4
CASNRQGRETQYF
TGTGCCAGCAACCGACAGGGACGCGAGACCCAGTACTTC
>NA|TRBJ2-2|TRBD1|TRBV20-1
CSASLQGAAGELFF
TGCAGTGCTAGCCTACAGGGGGCCGCCGGGGAGCTGTTTTTT
>few|TRBJ2-1|TRBD1|TRBV27
CASSFQGQIGEQFF
TGTGCCAGCAGTTTTCAGGGACAGATAGGGGAGCAGTTCTTC
>few|TRBJ2-6|NA|TRBV29-1
CSVEVGAGANVLTF
TGCAGCGTTGAAGTCGGGGCTGGGGCCAACGTCCTGACTTTC
>NA|TRBJ2-5|TRBD1|TRBV15
CATSSFAGQGQETQYF
TGTGCCACCAGCAGTTTCGCGGGACAGGGCCAAGAGACCCAGTACTTC
>few|TRBJ2-3|TRBD1|TRBV20-1
CSAIGQALDPQYF
TGCAGTGCTATTGGACAGGCCCTTGATCCGCAGTATTTT
>NA|TRBJ2-2|TRBD2|TRBV12-3/TRBV12-4
CASSPNPGGVGELFF
TGTGCCAGCAGTCCCAACCCGGGGGGAGTCGGGGAGCTGTTTTTT
>few|TRBJ2-2|TRBD2|TRBV6-6
CASITGGTGELFF
TGTGCCAGCATCACGGGGGGCACCGGGGAGCTGTTTTTT
>NA|TRBJ2-4|NA|TRBV18
CASSPPSGLAKNIQYF
TGTGCCAGCTCACCACCTTCGGGACTAGCCAAAAACATTCAGTACTTC
>NA|TRBJ1-5|TRBD1|TRBV29-1
CSVATGGPKQPQHF
TGCAGCGTTGCGACAGGGGGTCCCAAACAGCCCCAGCATTTT
>few|TRBJ2-4|NA|TRBV3-1
CASSQGQGIQYF
TGTGCCAGCAGCCAAGGGCAGGGAATTCAGTACTTC
>few|TRBJ2-3|NA|TRBV15
CATSSRDVTSTDTQYF
TGTGCCACCAGCAGCCGGGACGTAACTAGCACAGATACGCAGTATTTT
>few|TRBJ1-3|TRBD1|TRBV6-1
CASRPSQGRNTIYF
TGTGCCAGCAGACCCTCACAGGGGAGAAACACCATATATTTT
>NA|TRBJ2-7|TRBD2|TRBV11-2
CASSFRLAGTYEQYF
TGTGCCAGCAGCTTTCGACTAGCGGGGACCTACGAGCAGTACTTC
>NA|TRBJ2-7|NA|TRBV20-1
CSAPGLLSYEQYF
TGCAGTGCTCCGGGACTCCTCTCCTACGAGCAGTACTTC
>many|TRBJ2-7|NA|TRBV6-5
CASSYGRTYEQYF
TGTGCCAGCAGTTACGGCAGAACCTACGAGCAGTACTTC
>NA|TRBJ2-2|NA|TRBV7-9
CASSLVVGPTGELFF
TGTGCCAGCAGCTTAGTTGTGGGACCCACCGGGGAGCTGTTTTTT
>NA|TRBJ2-7|NA|TRBV30
CAWNGADGSYEQYF
TGTGCCTGGAACGGGGCTGACGGCTCCTACGAGCAGTACTTC
>NA|TRBJ1-1|TRBD1|TRBV11-1
CASSYAPGQGTGNTEAFF
TGTGCCAGCAGCTACGCTCCTGGACAGGGAACAGGGAACACTGAAGCTTTCTTT
>NA|TRBJ2-7|NA|TRBV7-2
CASSRDRSSIEQYF
TGTGCCAGCAGCCGCGACAGGTCCTCTATAGAGCAGTACTTC
>few|TRBJ1-2|TRBD1|TRBV25-1
CASSDTSGQGFYGYTF
TGTGCCAGCAGTGACACTTCAGGACAGGGTTTTTATGGCTACACCTTC
>few|TRBJ2-7|NA|TRBV9
CASSVSTPPRDYEQYF
TGTGCCAGCAGCGTAAGTACCCCCCCCCGGGACTACGAGCAGTACTTC
>few|TRBJ2-7|NA|TRBV20-1
CSARDSLTLTYEQYF
TGCAGTGCTAGAGATTCACTTACTCTCACCTACGAGCAGTACTTC
>NA|TRBJ2-1|TRBD2|TRBV13
CASSFTEAGREQFF
TGTGCCAGCAGCTTTACGGAAGCGGGACGTGAGCAGTTCTTC
>NA|TRBJ2-1|NA|TRBV9
CASSVEAPRVPYNEQFF
TGTGCCAGCAGCGTAGAAGCTCCGCGGGTACCGTACAATGAGCAGTTCTTC
>few|TRBJ2-1|TRBD2|TRBV9
CASSTSGSANEQFF
TGTGCCAGCAGTACTAGCGGGAGTGCCAATGAGCAGTTCTTC
>few|TRBJ2-3|NA|TRBV6-1
CASRGGSTDTQYF
TGTGCCAGCAGGGGCGGGAGCACAGATACGCAGTATTTT
>NA|TRBJ2-3|TRBD2|TRBV10-3
CAISKSSGRPDTQYF
TGTGCCATCAGTAAGTCCAGCGGGAGGCCAGATACGCAGTATTTT
>NA|TRBJ2-7|NA|TRBV7-2
CASSFGGDGEQYF
TGTGCCAGCAGCTTCGGGGGAGACGGCGAGCAGTACTTC
>NA|TRBJ1-1|NA|TRBV6-1
CASSEAGNTEAFF
TGTGCCAGCAGTGAAGCCGGGAACACTGAAGCTTTCTTT
>NA|TRBJ1-2|NA|TRBV12-3/TRBV12-4
CASGGLEGGYTF
TGTGCCAGCGGGGGTTTAGAAGGTGGCTACACCTTC
>NA|TRBJ1-1|NA|TRBV28
CASSLRFGTGRGDTEAFF
TGTGCCAGCAGTTTGCGCTTTGGTACAGGGCGAGGGGACACTGAAGCTTTCTTT
>many|TRBJ2-1|NA|TRBV20-1
CSAKKKWDRTYNEQFF
TGCAGTGCTAAGAAAAAGTGGGACCGGACCTACAATGAGCAGTTCTTC
>NA|TRBJ2-1|NA|TRBV7-2
CASSSDPGSYNEQFF
TGTGCCAGCAGCTCGGACCCTGGCTCCTACAATGAGCAGTTCTTC
>few|TRBJ2-4|NA|TRBV15
CATSRMVAGTKNIQYF
TGTGCCACCAGCAGGATGGTTGCAGGGACCAAAAACATTCAGTACTTC
>NA|TRBJ1-4|NA|TRBV5-5
CASRFDLAATNEKLFF
TGTGCCAGCAGATTTGACTTGGCTGCAACTAATGAAAAACTGTTTTTT
>few|TRBJ2-7|NA|TRBV10-3
CAISAPRDASIVYF
TGTGCCATCAGTGCCCCCCGGGACGCCTCCATTGTGTACTTC
>few|TRBJ1-5|NA|TRBV5-1
CASSLGQVGQPQHF
TGCGCCAGCAGCTTGGGACAGGTTGGGCAGCCCCAGCATTTT
>NA|TRBJ2-7|NA|TRBV12-3/TRBV12-4
CASSRAGKGYEQYF
TGTGCCAGCAGCCGGGCGGGAAAAGGCTACGAGCAGTACTTC
>NA|TRBJ1-5|NA|TRBV14
CASSQDYRDNQPQHF
TGTGCCAGCAGCCAAGACTACAGGGACAATCAGCCCCAGCATTTT
>few|TRBJ1-4|NA|TRBV7-9
CASSLDISNEKLFF
TGTGCCAGCAGCTTAGACATATCTAATGAAAAACTGTTTTTT
>NA|TRBJ2-1|NA|TRBV20-1
CSARDGGSAHEQFF
TGCAGTGCTAGAGATGGCGGGTCCGCCCATGAGCAGTTCTTC
>NA|TRBJ2-3|TRBD2|TRBV12-3/TRBV12-4
CASETSGLDTQYF
TGTGCCAGCGAGACTAGCGGGCTCGATACGCAGTATTTT
>NA|TRBJ2-1|NA|TRBV10-3
CAISGDFNEQFF
TGTGCCATCAGTGGGGACTTCAATGAGCAGTTCTTC